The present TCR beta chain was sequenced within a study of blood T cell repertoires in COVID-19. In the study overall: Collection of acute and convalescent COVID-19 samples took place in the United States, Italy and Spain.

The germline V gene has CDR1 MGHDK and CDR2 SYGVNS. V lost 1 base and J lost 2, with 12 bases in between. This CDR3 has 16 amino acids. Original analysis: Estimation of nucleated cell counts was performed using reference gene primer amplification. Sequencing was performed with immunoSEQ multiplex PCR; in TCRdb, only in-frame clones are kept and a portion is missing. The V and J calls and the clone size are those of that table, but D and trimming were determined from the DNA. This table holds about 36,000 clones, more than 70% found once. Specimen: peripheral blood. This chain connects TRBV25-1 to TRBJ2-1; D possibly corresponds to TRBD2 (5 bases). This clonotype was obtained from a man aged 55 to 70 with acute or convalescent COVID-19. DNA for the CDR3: TGTGCCAGCAGTGAATTCGGAGGAGAGGCCTACAATGAGCAGTTCTTC. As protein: CASSEFGGEAYNEQFF.